The 17 T cell receptor beta chains presented below share a single source sample, sequenced in a study of cytomegalovirus exposure and HLA in healthy donors. The PCR made use of 60 Vbeta and 13 Jbeta primers. Assay used: immunoSEQ multiplex PCR; TCRdb lists only in-frame clones, some missing. The data show 120,000 or so clones, about 62% seen once. Sequencing was done on a sample of PBMCs. The receptors come from a woman in her thirties or forties in good health and CMV-seropositive.

The rearrangement uses TRBV28 and TRBJ2-4; D is unclear. CDR1 is MDHEN, CDR2 SYDVKM, per germline. This CDR3 comprises 13 residues. V was clipped by 5 bases and J by 9 bases, with 14 bases between them. The CDR3 here is CASSPPSSGIQYF. The CDR3 coding sequence is TGTGCCAGCAGTCCCCCGTCCTCCGGCATTCAGTACTTC.

The rearrangement joins TRBV5-1 to TRBJ2-5; 14 bases map to TRBD2. V trimming: 3 bases; J trimming: 5 bases; junction bases outside the gene matches: 9. This CDR3 has 17 residues. Germline CDR1 reads SGHRS; CDR2 reads YFSETQ. CDR3 protein: CASSSGGLAGGVETQYF. The CDR3 bases are TGCGCCAGCAGCTCGGGAGGACTAGCGGGAGGTGTGGAGACCCAGTACTTC.

The J gene is TRBJ2-2, the V gene TRBV10-3; D ambiguous. Trimming stripped 2 bases from V and 6 bases from J, with 13 bases between. This CDR3 has 15 residues. Germline V gene lookup returns CDR1 ENHRY and CDR2 SYGVKD. As DNA, the CDR3 is TGTGCCATCAGTGAGATTGTAAGCTCCCCCGGGGAGCTGTTTTTT. Protein product: CAISEIVSSPGELFF.

J is TRBJ2-1 and V is TRBV7-9, with 8 nucleotides matching TRBD2. V was pared by 1 base and J by 5 bases, with 10 bases of the junction left unmatched. Germline V gives CDR1 SEHNR, CDR2 FQNEAQ (reference sequence). The CDR3 consists of 17 residues. CDR3 residues: CASSLGLAGGGDNEQFF. CDR3 in DNA: TGTGCCAGCAGCTTAGGGCTAGCGGGCGGAGGGGACAATGAGCAGTTCTTC.

The CDR3 here is CATRPHSGGYEQYF. CDR3 coding DNA: TGTGCCACCCGCCCACATAGCGGCGGCTACGAGCAGTACTTC. The J gene is TRBJ2-7, the V gene TRBV10-3; D perhaps matches TRBD2 (6 bases). The CDR3 totals 14 residues. Trimming removed 10 bases from V and 3 bases from J, with 19 bases in between. The germline gives CDR1 ENHRY, CDR2 SYGVKD.

This clone appeared a few times. In DNA, the CDR3 is TGTGCCAGCAGCTTAGGACTAGCGGGTACAAATGAGCAGTTCTTC. Translating gives CASSLGLAGTNEQFF. The chain combines TRBV7-9 with TRBJ2-1; 10 bases line up with TRBD2. V dropped 1 base and J dropped 7; count of bases not matched to a gene: 4. CDR1 is SEHNR, CDR2 FQNEAQ, per germline (reference sequence). This CDR3 comprises 15 residues.

The V call is TRBV2, the J call TRBJ2-1; 9 bases map to TRBD2. V trimming: 6 bases; J trimming: 4 bases; junction bases outside the gene matches: 7. The CDR3 runs to 15 residues. CDR1 is SNHLY and CDR2 is FYNNEI in the germline V gene. CDR3 loop: CASSAREGLYNEQFF. The CDR3 DNA follows: TGTGCCAGCAGCGCGCGGGAGGGCCTTTACAATGAGCAGTTCTTC.

As for this clone: Additional DNA sequences in this sample encode the identical CDR3. The chain employs TRBV5-4 and TRBJ2-7; 11 bases line up with TRBD2. Germline V lookup: CDR1 SGHNT, CDR2 YYREEE (reference sequence). V lost 4 bases to trimming and J lost 2 bases; unmatched junction nucleotides: 5. The CDR3 has 15 residues. The DNA of the CDR3 is TGTGCCAGCAGCCCGGGGACTAGCGGAACCTACGAGCAGTACTTC. Residues: CASSPGTSGTYEQYF.

The DNA of the CDR3 is TGTGCCAGCAGTGAGAAGGGAGGGCCTTTCTTT. This gives the protein CASSEKGGPFF. The chain couples TRBV2 to TRBJ1-1; no reliable D call. V lost 3 bases and J lost 12, with 11 bases in between. Germline-derived CDR1 and CDR2 are SNHLY and FYNNEI. CDR3 length: 11 amino acids.

This clone has just a few counts. This chain links TRBV6-5 with TRBJ1-4, with D possibly being TRBD1 (6 bases). Deletions cut 4 bases from V and 0 bases from J, with 12 bases between. This CDR3 has 16 residues. Per germline, CDR1 MNHEY and CDR2 SVGAGI. The CDR3 here is CASSSTGVATNEKLFF. The CDR3 region has the DNA TGTGCCAGCAGTTCGACAGGCGTCGCAACTAATGAAAAACTGTTTTTT.

The chain carries TRBV7-9 and TRBJ1-1; 8 bases map to TRBD1. Germline V gene lookup returns CDR1 SEHNR and CDR2 FQNEAQ (reference sequence). J gave up 1 base and V 3 bases, and 4 bases lay outside the gene matches. This CDR3 is built from 15 residues. The CDR3 region is CASSLRGTGNTEAFF. The CDR3 nucleotides read TGTGCCAGCAGCTTGAGAGGGACAGGGAACACTGAAGCTTTCTTT.

This clone showed up just once. The chain uses TRBV6-4 and TRBJ2-3; the match to TRBD2 covers 8 bases. Germline values: CDR1 MRHNA, CDR2 SNTAGT. This CDR3 is built from 15 residues. With V trimmed by 0 bases and J by 7 bases, 6 bases remained unmatched. As DNA, the CDR3 is TGTGCCAGCAGTGACTCAACGGGAGGGCCGAATACGCAGTATTTT. This encodes CASSDSTGGPNTQYF.

V usage is TRBV5-1 and J usage is TRBJ1-2; 10 nucleotides line up with TRBD1. The germline CDR1 and CDR2 sequences are SGHRS and YFSETQ. Unmatched junction bases numbered 5, after V lost 4 bases and J lost 2 bases. The CDR3 length is 15 residues. CDR3 bases: TGCGCCAGCAGCGAAGGACAGGGGGGGAACTATGGCTACACCTTC. It translates to CASSEGQGGNYGYTF.

This rearrangement joins TRBV6-5 to TRBJ2-5; D perhaps matches TRBD1 (7 bases). V was clipped by 6 bases and J by 0 bases, with 14 bases between them. The CDR3 extends over 15 amino acids. From germline, CDR1 is MNHEY and CDR2 SVGAGI. CDR3 sequence: CASRLLRGDQETQYF. DNA for the CDR3: TGTGCCAGCAGACTCCTCAGGGGGGACCAAGAGACCCAGTACTTC.

Note on this clone: A read error may account for a junction end that differs from germline. The CDR3, as DNA: TGTGCTAGCAGGGGGGTACGAGCGGGAGGTCTCAAAAACATTCAGTACTTC. Its translation: CASRGVRAGGLKNIQYF. The chain recombines TRBV7-7 with TRBJ2-4; 9 nucleotides line up with TRBD2. CDR3 length: 17 residues. Germline V gene sequence: CDR1 SSHAT, CDR2 FNYEAQ (reference sequence).

This clone came up many times. The rearrangement uses TRBV5-6 and TRBJ1-1, with D perhaps matching TRBD1 (5 bases). CDR1 is SGHDT and CDR2 is YYEEEE in the germline V gene. The CDR3 is made up of 15 amino acids. The V end was cut by 0 bases, the J end by 0 bases, with 9 bases between. The CDR3 sequence is CASSLEQGMNTEAFF. The CDR3, as DNA: TGTGCCAGCAGCTTGGAGCAGGGTATGAACACTGAAGCTTTCTTT.

To note about this clone: Compared with germline, one end of the junction differs, possibly owing to a read error. This sequence joins TRBV7-7 and TRBJ2-3; D gene uncertain. The CDR3 consists of 14 residues. CDR1 is SSHAT, CDR2 FNYEAQ, per germline (reference sequence). For the CDR3, the DNA is TGTGCTAGCAGCTTATCGCAGTCCACAGATACGCAGTATTTT. It is translated as CASSLSQSTDTQYF.